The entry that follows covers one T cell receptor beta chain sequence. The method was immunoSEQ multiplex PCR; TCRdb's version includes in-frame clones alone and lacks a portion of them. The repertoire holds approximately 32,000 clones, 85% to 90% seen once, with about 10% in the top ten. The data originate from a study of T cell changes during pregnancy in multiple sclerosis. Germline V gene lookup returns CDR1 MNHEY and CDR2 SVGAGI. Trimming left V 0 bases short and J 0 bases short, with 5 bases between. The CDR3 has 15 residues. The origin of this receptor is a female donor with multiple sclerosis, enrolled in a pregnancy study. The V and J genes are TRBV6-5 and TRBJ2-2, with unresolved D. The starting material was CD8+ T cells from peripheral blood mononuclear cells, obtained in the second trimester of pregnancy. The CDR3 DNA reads TGTGCCAGCAGTTACTCCAATTCGAACACCGGGGAGCTGTTTTTT. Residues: CASSYSNSNTGELFF.